This passage covers 13 T cell receptor beta chains from one sample sequenced in a study of shared clonotypes between healthy human individuals (dated by TCRdb to 2020 to 2021). Receptors were amplified or captured by the immunoSEQ multiplex PCR assay. The clones in this table, taken by TCRdb from immuneACCESS, are in-frame only. Not every clone is retained; where verified, under half of the shortfall comes from an unresolved V gene, and the cause of the rest is unknown. In all, the sample holds about 1 million clones, and 65% to 75% of those were seen once. Together, the top ten hold approximately 1.5% of the sample. The sequencing sample was made of memory CD4+ T cells sorted from blood. The cell subset or site label, read with the paper, signifies: CD45RA-negative fraction. The receptors derive from a man aged 18 to 30 in good health.

CDR3: CAIKRNGGDTGELFF. CDR3 sequence (DNA): TGTGCCATCAAACGGAACGGTGGGGACACCGGGGAGCTGTTTTTT. The V and J genes are TRBV6-1 and TRBJ2-2; D not certain. The CDR3 runs 15 residues. The germline gives CDR1 MNHNS, CDR2 SASEGT. The ends were cut back, 10 bases at V and 3 bases at J, with 18 bases in the middle.

A remark on this clone: This sample includes further DNA sequences coding for the same CDR3. Here the CDR3 reads CASSVTGTGVYGYTF. DNA of the CDR3: TGTGCCAGCAGCGTTACCGGGACAGGGGTCTATGGCTACACCTTC. This chain joins TRBV9 and TRBJ1-2, with TRBD1 matching 10 bases. After removal of 2 bases from V and 4 bases from J, the junction contained 5 bases not matched to a gene. The CDR3 consists of 15 residues. Germline lookup yields CDR1 SGDLS and CDR2 YYNGEE.

This clone was found once. The chain uses TRBV18 and TRBJ2-2; possibly TRBD1 or TRBD2 for D (6 bases each). The CDR3 length is 16 residues. Trimming took 0 bases from V and 6 from J, leaving 14 bases between them. From germline, CDR1 is KGHSH and CDR2 LQKENI. Here the CDR3 reads CASSPPNREVAGELFF. CDR3 DNA: TGTGCCAGCTCACCACCGAACAGGGAGGTAGCCGGGGAGCTGTTTTTT.

The chain carries TRBV10-3 and TRBJ2-7, with 8 bases that match TRBD1. V trimming: 7 bases; J trimming: 0 bases; junction bases outside the gene matches: 2. From germline, CDR1 is ENHRY and CDR2 SYGVKD. The CDR3 is made up of 13 amino acids. The CDR3 region is CAITQGDSYEQYF. CDR3 coding DNA: TGTGCCATCACACAGGGGGACTCCTACGAGCAGTACTTC.

This chain links TRBV6-5 with TRBJ2-7; TRBD2 aligns across 10 bases. The trim removed 6 bases at V and 4 bases at J, leaving 9 bases unmatched. The germline V gene encodes CDR1 MNHEY and CDR2 SVGAGI. The CDR3 spans 15 residues. The chain's CDR3 is CASSPSSGRSYEQYF. The CDR3, as DNA: TGTGCCAGCAGCCCCTCTAGCGGGAGATCGTACGAGCAGTACTTC.

In its sample, this clone was seen a few times. The chain employs TRBV19 and TRBJ2-5; TRBD2 aligns across 7 bases. Germline loops: CDR1 LNHDA, CDR2 SQIVND (reference sequence). The CDR3 loop spans 16 amino acids. Trimming removed 5 bases from V and 5 bases from J; junction bases left unmatched: 14. CDR3: CASSVSGTKRGETQYF. CDR3 coding DNA: TGTGCCAGTAGTGTTTCCGGGACTAAGCGTGGGGAGACCCAGTACTTC.

The genes are TRBV11-2 and TRBJ1-6; D is ambiguous. This CDR3 has 17 residues. Germline CDR1 SGHAT, CDR2 FQNNGV. Deletions cut 0 bases from V and 0 bases from J, with 9 bases between. The CDR3: CASSLDRRVSYNSPLHF. The CDR3, as DNA: TGTGCCAGCAGCTTAGACAGACGGGTCTCCTATAATTCACCCCTCCACTTT.

This clone occurred a few times. The gene calls are TRBV19 and TRBJ2-3, with 10 positions matching TRBD2. The CDR3 is made up of 16 amino acids. Trimming cost V 4 bases and J 1 base; bases outside gene matches: 5. Germline V gives CDR1 LNHDA, CDR2 SQIVND (reference sequence). The CDR3 loop reads CASSTLAGVGTDTQYF. CDR3 bases: TGTGCCAGTAGTACGCTAGCGGGAGTCGGCACAGATACGCAGTATTTT.

This chain links TRBV9 with TRBJ1-5, with TRBD1 as a possible D gene (6 bases). The CDR3 spans 17 residues. CDR1 is SGDLS, CDR2 YYNGEE, per germline. V dropped 4 bases and J dropped 0 bases, with 17 bases sitting between them. DNA of the CDR3: TGTGCCAGCAGCCCTCGGACAGATAATTATAGCAATCAGCCCCAGCATTTT. It codes for CASSPRTDNYSNQPQHF.

The chain employs TRBV9 and TRBJ1-2, with D possibly matching TRBD1 (5 bases). The CDR3 sequence is 15 residues long. V lost 0 bases to trimming and J lost 5 bases, with 14 bases between them. The germline V gene encodes CDR1 SGDLS and CDR2 YYNGEE. This CDR3 reads CASSVAGTGTYGYTF. The CDR3 nucleotides read TGTGCCAGCAGCGTAGCAGGGACGGGCACATATGGCTACACCTTC.

CDR3 protein: CASSVLQTTGELFF. The CDR3 bases are TGTGCCAGCAGTGTCTTACAGACCACCGGGGAGCTGTTTTTT. The chain couples TRBV2 to TRBJ2-2; D is undetermined. The CDR3 covers 14 residues. V dropped 4 bases and J dropped 4 bases, with 10 bases sitting between them. Germline CDR1 and CDR2: SNHLY and FYNNEI.

The J gene is TRBJ2-3, the V gene TRBV6-1, with D perhaps TRBD2 (5 bases). Looked up from germline, CDR1 is MNHNS and CDR2 is SASEGT. V was pared by 10 bases and J by 9 bases, with 17 bases between. The CDR3 runs to 12 residues. The CDR3 nucleotides are TGTGCCACGGCGGACTCTCCAAAGACGCAGTATTTT. Amino acid sequence: CATADSPKTQYF.

This clone was counted ten times or more. The V gene is TRBV6-1, the J gene TRBJ1-5; D ambiguous. Germline loops: CDR1 MNHNS, CDR2 SASEGT. CDR3 size: 13 residues. Deletions cut 6 bases from V and 0 bases from J, with 6 bases between. CDR3 loop: CASRGGSNQPQHF. The CDR3 nucleotides are TGTGCCAGCAGAGGAGGTAGCAATCAGCCCCAGCATTTT.